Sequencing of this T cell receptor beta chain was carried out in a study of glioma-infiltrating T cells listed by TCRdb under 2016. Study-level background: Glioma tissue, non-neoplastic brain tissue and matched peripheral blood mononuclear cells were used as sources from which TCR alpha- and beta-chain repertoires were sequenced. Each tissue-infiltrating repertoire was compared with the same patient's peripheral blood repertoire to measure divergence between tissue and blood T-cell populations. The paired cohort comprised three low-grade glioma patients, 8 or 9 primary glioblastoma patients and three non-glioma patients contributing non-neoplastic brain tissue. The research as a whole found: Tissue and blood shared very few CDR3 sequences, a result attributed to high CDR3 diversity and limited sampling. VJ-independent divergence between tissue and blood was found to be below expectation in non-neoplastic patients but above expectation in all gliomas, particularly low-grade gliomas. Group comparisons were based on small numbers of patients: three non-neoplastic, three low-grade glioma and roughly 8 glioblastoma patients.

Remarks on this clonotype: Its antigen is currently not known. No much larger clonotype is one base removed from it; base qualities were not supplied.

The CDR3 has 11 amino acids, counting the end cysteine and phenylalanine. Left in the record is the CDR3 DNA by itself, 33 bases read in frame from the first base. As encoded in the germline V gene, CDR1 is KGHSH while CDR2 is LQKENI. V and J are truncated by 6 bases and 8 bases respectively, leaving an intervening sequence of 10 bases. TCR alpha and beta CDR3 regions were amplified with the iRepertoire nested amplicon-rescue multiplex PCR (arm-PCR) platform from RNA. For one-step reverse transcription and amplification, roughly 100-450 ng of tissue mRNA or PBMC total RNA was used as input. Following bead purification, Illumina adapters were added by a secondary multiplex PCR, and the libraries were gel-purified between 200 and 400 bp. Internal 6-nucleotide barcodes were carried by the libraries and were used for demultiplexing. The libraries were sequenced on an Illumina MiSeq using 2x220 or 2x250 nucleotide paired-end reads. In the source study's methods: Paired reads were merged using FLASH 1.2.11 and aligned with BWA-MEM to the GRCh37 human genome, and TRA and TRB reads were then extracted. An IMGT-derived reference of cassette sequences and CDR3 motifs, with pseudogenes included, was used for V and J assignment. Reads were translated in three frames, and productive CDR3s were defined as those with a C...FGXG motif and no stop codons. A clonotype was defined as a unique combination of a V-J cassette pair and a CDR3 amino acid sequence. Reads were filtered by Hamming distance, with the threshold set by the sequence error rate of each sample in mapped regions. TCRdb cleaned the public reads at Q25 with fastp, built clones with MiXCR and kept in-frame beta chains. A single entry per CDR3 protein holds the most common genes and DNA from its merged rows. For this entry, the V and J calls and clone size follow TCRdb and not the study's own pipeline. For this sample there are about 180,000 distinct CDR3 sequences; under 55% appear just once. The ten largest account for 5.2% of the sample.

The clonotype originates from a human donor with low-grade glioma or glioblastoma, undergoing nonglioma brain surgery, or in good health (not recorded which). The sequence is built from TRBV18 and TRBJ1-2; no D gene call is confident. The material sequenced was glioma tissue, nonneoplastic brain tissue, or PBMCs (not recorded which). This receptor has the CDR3 CASSPARGYTF. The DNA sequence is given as TGTGCCAGCTCGCCAGCGAGAGGCTACACCTTC.